The source of this T cell receptor (beta chain) is a study of shared clonotypes between healthy human individuals (TCRdb year 2020). General notes on the study: The cohort included three men and a couple of women between 18 and 49 years of age. Between about 0.9 and 8.9 billion PBMCs per donor were obtained by leukapheresis. Per donor, three plates each were used for CD4 naive and CD4 memory, two for CD8 naive, and one for CD8 memory. To estimate repertoire size and how much clonotype sharing occurs between individuals, the study deeply sequenced the blood TCR repertoires of 4 to 6 healthy adults. Libraries were prepared and TCR repertoires were sequenced by different laboratories using diverse techniques, in order to increase sequencing depth and limit assay-specific biases.

Donors were healthy HIV-negative adults with no recently reported acute infections or vaccinations. All donors were Caucasian adults living in Nashville, Tennessee, USA. CD4+ T cells were enriched by magnetic negative selection; naive cells were then positively selected on CD45RA, and the negative fraction formed the memory subset. After blood collection by leukapheresis, PBMCs were isolated using Ficoll-Histopaque density gradient centrifugation and then cryopreserved in the vapor phase of liquid nitrogen. Analytical flow cytometry was used to check the purity and quantity of every magnetically sorted T cell population. Genomic DNA was isolated from each sorted fraction and quantified by UV absorbance on a Nanodrop 2000c. Summary of the overall study and its limitations: Pairwise subsampling led to the expectation that sequencing depth would affect the degree of clonotype sharing among donors. Compared with non-shared clonotypes, clonotypes shared by all four sorted-subset donors had higher generation probabilities. Sharing across a handful of donors was observed for about 5% of naive CD4, less than 4% of naive CD8, around 2.5% of memory CD4, and around 0.4% of memory CD8 clonotypes. Sampling was restricted to blood, and TCR repertoires in tissue are likely to differ from TCR repertoires in blood. Incomplete sequencing was indicated by rarefaction of sorted-subset datasets, despite the large sequencing depth. Because the study included a small number of donors, the genetic and exposure-history diversity represented was limited. Estimated clonotype richness was generally larger for naive than for memory subsets.

Comment on this clone: Its antigen target is currently unknown. One end of the junction varies from germline; a read error may be responsible.

Using the deep immunoSEQ assay, TCR CDR3 regions were amplified from genomic DNA by multiplex PCR. Genomic DNA extracted from each cell subset was distributed evenly over all wells of several immunoSEQ 96-well plates, and each plate served as one replicate. Each replicate PCR for sorted subsets received roughly 0.2 ug genomic DNA, equal to around 32,000 T cell genomes. The purified libraries were quantified using a Qubit 3.0 fluorometer, sized with a Bioanalyzer 2100, and then quantified again using the KAPA Library Quantification kit. Each immunoSEQ 96-well plate was sequenced on its own single-read 150-cycle Illumina NextSeq 550 flow cell. The authors' analysis ran thus. Because the immunoSEQ output included only junctional sequences and no quality scores, the filtering could not be the same as the filtering used for full-length reads. Sequences were annotated with PyIR, a Python wrapper for IgBLAST v1.9, and V/J genes and CDR3 were assigned using IMGT germline references. Reads were filtered out if the reads had weak V/J assignments (E-value above 1e-6), no CDR3, stop codons, out-of-frame junctions, or ambiguous translated residues. A V3J clonotype was defined by an identical inferred V gene, J gene, and CDR3 amino acid sequence. Percentage overlap between repertoires was computed as shared unique clonotypes divided by the size of the smaller repertoire. Richness of each repertoire was evaluated using RTK rarefaction, the Chao1 estimator, and Recon v2.1 estimates of unobserved clonotypes. Generation probabilities were computed with OLGA for all TCRbeta clonotypes obtained by the gDNA method from a handful of donors. TCRdb provides this immuneACCESS table in a form limited to in-frame rearrangements. Some clones are lacking; in checked studies, under half of them reflect an unresolved V gene, and why the rest are absent is not known. V and J calls and clone size are those listed in that table; D and trimming were worked out from the DNA. For this sample there are roughly 1 million clones; about 75% appear just once. The ten largest clones add up to approximately 1.5% of the sample.

CDR1 and CDR2, looked up from the germline V gene (reference sequence), are GTSNPN and SVGIG. The CDR3 numbers 12 residues from cysteine through phenylalanine. Here the CDR3 DNA is all that survives: 36 bases in frame from base 1. The origin of this receptor is a man between 18 and 35 years old in good health. The chain links TRBV30 with TRBJ2-7; the junction holds 9 bases that match TRBD1. Source material: memory CD4+ T cells sorted from blood. Read against the paper, the sample's cell subset or site label means: CD45RA-negative fraction. In nucleotide form, the sequence is TGTGCCTGGAGTGTAGGTCGGGGACAGGGTAACTTC. The translation is CAWSVGRGQGNF. Beyond the CDR3, the reference TRBV30 and TRBJ2-7 genes provide the residues; the full variable domain reads: SQTIHQWPATLVQPVGSPLSLECTVEGTSNPNLYWYRQAAGRGLQLLFYSVGIGQISSEVPQNLSASRPQDRQFILSSKKLLLSDSGFYLCAWSVGRGQGNFGPGTRLTVT.